This TCR beta chain was sequenced during a study of T-cell memory formation after mild COVID-19. MiXCR was run by TCRdb on the 5' RACE reads, yielding one entry per CDR3 protein. This table has over 150,000 distinct CDR3 sequences, approximately 17% appearing once. This clonotype was observed a few times. Germline values: CDR1 SGHVS, CDR2 FNYEAQ. The CDR3 is 14 amino acids. The ends lost 10 bases at V and 0 bases at J; junction bases unmatched: 3. This chain connects TRBV7-6 to TRBJ2-6, with 7 bases aligning to TRBD2. This clonotype was sampled from a man aged 18 to 30 who had mild COVID-19 (a few samples of this study predate the infection). Cell type and time point are not known. Sequenced material: PBMCs or a T cell subset sorted from them (not recorded which). This chain's CDR3 is CATRGVSGANVLTF. The CDR3 nucleotides are TGTGCCACTCGGGGGGTCTCTGGGGCCAACGTCCTGACTTTC.